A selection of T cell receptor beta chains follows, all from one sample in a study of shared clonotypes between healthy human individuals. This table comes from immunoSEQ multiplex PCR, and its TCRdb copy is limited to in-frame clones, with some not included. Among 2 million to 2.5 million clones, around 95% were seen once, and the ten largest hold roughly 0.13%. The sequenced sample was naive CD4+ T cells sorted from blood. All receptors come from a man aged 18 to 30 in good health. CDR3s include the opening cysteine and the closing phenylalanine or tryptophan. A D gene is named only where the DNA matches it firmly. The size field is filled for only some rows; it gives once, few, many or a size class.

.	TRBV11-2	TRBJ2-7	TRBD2	CASSRRLAGALANYEQYF	TGTGCCAGCAGCCGGCGGCTAGCGGGGGCCCTAGCTAATTACGAGCAGTACTTC
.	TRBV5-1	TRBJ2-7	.	CASSLGGLASYEQYF	TGCGCCAGCAGCTTGGGAGGTCTGGCCTCCTACGAGCAGTACTTC
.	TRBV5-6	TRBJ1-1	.	CASFRRGPNTEAFF	TGTGCCAGCTTCCGAAGAGGGCCGAACACTGAAGCTTTCTTT
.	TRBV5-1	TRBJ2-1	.	CASSLNSGNNEQFF	TGCGCCAGCAGCTTGAATTCAGGGAACAATGAGCAGTTCTTC
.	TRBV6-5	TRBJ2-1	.	CASSSQYNEQFF	TGTGCCAGCAGTTCCCAATACAATGAGCAGTTCTTC
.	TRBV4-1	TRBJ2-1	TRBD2	CASSQDSELAGAYNEQFF	TGCGCCAGCAGCCAAGATTCGGAGCTAGCGGGAGCCTACAATGAGCAGTTCTTC
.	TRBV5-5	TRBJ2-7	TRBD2	CASSPGGAYEQYF	TGTGCCAGCAGCCCTGGGGGGGCCTACGAGCAGTACTTC
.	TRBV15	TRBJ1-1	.	CATSFRGGTEAFF	TGTGCCACCAGTTTCCGGGGAGGCACTGAAGCTTTCTTT
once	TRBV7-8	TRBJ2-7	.	CASSGGTPSSYEQYF	TGTGCCAGCAGCGGTGGGACTCCTAGCTCCTACGAGCAGTACTTC
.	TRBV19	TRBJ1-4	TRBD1	CASSISFVGTGSEKLFF	TGTGCCAGTAGTATCTCTTTCGTCGGGACAGGAAGTGAAAAACTGTTTTTT
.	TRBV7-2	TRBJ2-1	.	CASSLDLGTYNGQFF	TGTGCCAGCAGCTTAGATCTAGGTACCTACAATGGGCAGTTCTTC
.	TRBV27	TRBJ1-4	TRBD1	CASSYSGQTALFF	TGTGCCAGCAGTTATTCGGGACAGACAGCCCTGTTTTTT
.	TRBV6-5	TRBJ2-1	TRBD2	CASSSGLAGYNEQFF	TGTGCCAGCAGTTCGGGACTAGCGGGCTACAATGAGCAGTTCTTC
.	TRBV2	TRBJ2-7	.	CASSAATYEQYF	TGTGCCAGCAGTGCCGCGACCTACGAGCAGTACTTC
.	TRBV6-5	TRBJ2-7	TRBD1	CASSYTGTGAGEQYF	TGTGCCAGCAGTTACACCGGGACAGGGGCCGGGGAGCAGTACTTC
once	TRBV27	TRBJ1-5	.	CASSFKSNQPQHF	TGTGCCAGCAGTTTCAAAAGCAATCAGCCCCAGCATTTT
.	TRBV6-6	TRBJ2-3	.	CASSYRYTDTQYF	TGTGCCAGCAGTTATAGATACACAGATACGCAGTATTTT
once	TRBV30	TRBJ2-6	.	CAWSVGAESSGANVLTF	TGTGCCTGGAGTGTAGGGGCAGAGAGCTCTGGGGCCAACGTCCTGACTTTC
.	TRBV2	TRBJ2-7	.	CASSVSSHASYEQYF	TGTGCCAGCAGTGTCTCCTCTCATGCCAGCTACGAGCAGTACTTC
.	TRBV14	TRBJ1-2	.	CASSQDAGVSYGYTF	TGTGCCAGCAGCCAAGACGCGGGGGTCTCTTATGGCTACACCTTC
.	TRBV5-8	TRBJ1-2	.	CASSTGYDGYTF	TGTGCCAGCAGTACAGGCTATGATGGCTACACCTTC
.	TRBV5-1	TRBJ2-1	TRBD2	CASSLGASGSHEQFF	TGCGCCAGCAGCTTGGGGGCTAGCGGGAGTCATGAGCAGTTCTTC
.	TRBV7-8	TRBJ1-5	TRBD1	CASSLHDRGLSNQPQHF	TGTGCCAGCAGCTTACACGACAGGGGGCTCAGCAATCAGCCCCAGCATTTT
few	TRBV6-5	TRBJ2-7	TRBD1	CASSRQGSYEQYF	TGTGCCAGCAGCCGACAGGGCTCCTACGAGCAGTACTTC
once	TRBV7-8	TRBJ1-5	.	CASSPFPQPSQSQHF	TGTGCCAGCAGCCCTTTCCCTCAACCTTCGCAGTCCCAGCATTTT
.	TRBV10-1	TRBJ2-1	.	CASSGRLGAEQFF	TGCGCCAGCAGTGGGAGACTTGGAGCTGAGCAGTTCTTC
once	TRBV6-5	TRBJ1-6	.	CASTRGDIINSPLHF	TGTGCCAGCACCCGCGGAGACATAATTAATTCACCCCTCCACTTT
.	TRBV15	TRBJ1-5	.	CATSRGGEKKQPQHF	TGTGCCACCAGCAGAGGAGGGGAGAAGAAGCAGCCCCAGCATTTT
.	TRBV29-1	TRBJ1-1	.	CSVEAPLLGAFF	TGCAGCGTTGAAGCACCTCTGCTGGGGGCTTTCTTT
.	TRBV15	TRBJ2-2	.	CATEGLWTGELFF	TGTGCCACGGAGGGGTTGTGGACCGGGGAGCTGTTTTTT
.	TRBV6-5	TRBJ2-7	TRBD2	CAKEIAGESYEQYF	TGTGCCAAGGAGATAGCGGGGGAATCCTACGAGCAGTACTTC
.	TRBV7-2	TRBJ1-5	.	CASSLGGISNQPQHF	TGTGCCAGCAGCTTGGGCGGGATCAGCAATCAGCCCCAGCATTTT
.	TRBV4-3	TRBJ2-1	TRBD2	CASSQSLAGVEQFF	TGCGCCAGCAGCCAAAGTCTAGCGGGAGTCGAGCAGTTCTTC
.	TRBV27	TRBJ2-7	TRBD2	CASSRGLAGISYEQYF	TGTGCCAGCAGCCGCGGACTAGCGGGTATCTCCTACGAGCAGTACTTC
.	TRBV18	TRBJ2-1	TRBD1	CASSLTGGNEQFF	TGTGCCAGCTCACTTACAGGGGGCAATGAGCAGTTCTTC
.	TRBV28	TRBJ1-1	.	CASSLFGQGSGEAFF	TGTGCCAGCAGTTTATTTGGCCAGGGAAGTGGTGAAGCTTTCTTT
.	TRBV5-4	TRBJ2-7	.	CASRGPLREQYF	TGTGCCAGCCGGGGGCCCCTCCGCGAGCAGTACTTC
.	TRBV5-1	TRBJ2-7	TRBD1	CASSRRTGGSYEQYF	TGCGCCAGCAGCCGAAGGACAGGGGGCTCCTACGAGCAGTACTTC
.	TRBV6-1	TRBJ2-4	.	CASRGERAKNIQYF	TGTGCCAGCAGGGGCGAGCGAGCCAAAAACATTCAGTACTTC
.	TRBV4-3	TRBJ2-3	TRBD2	CASSPRTSGSTDTQYF	TGCGCCAGCAGCCCCCGGACTAGCGGGAGTACAGATACGCAGTATTTT
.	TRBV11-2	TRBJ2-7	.	CASSLAPLGISYEQYF	TGTGCCAGCAGCTTAGCACCTTTGGGAATATCCTACGAGCAGTACTTC
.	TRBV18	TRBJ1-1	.	CASSLTGLNTEAFF	TGTGCCAGCTCGCTTACCGGACTGAACACTGAAGCTTTCTTT
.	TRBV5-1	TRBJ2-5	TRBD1	CASSLGRGPETQYF	TGCGCCAGCAGCTTGGGCAGGGGGCCGGAGACCCAGTACTTC
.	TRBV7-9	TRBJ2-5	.	CASSLARKQGLQETQYF	TGTGCCAGCAGCTTAGCGAGAAAACAGGGTCTCCAAGAGACCCAGTACTTC
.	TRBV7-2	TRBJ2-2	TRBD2	CASTLGASGSTGELFF	TGTGCCAGCACCCTAGGGGCTAGCGGGAGCACCGGGGAGCTGTTTTTT
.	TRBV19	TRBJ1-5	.	CASSNYIGNQPQHF	TGTGCCAGTAGTAACTATATTGGCAATCAGCCCCAGCATTTT
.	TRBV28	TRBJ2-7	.	CASSARGRESYEQYF	TGTGCCAGCAGTGCCCGCGGCAGGGAGTCCTACGAGCAGTACTTC
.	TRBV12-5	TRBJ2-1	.	CASGLTYNEQFF	TGTGCTAGTGGTTTGACCTATAATGAGCAGTTCTTC
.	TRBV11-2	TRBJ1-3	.	CASSFSYVSGNTIYF	TGTGCCAGCAGCTTCTCATACGTCTCTGGAAACACCATATATTTT
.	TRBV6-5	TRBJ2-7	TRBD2	CASSSPGTNAYEQYF	TGTGCCAGCAGTTCCCCGGGGACTAATGCCTACGAGCAGTACTTC
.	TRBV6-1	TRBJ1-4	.	CASSPPVKLFF	TGTGCCAGCAGCCCACCGGTAAAACTGTTTTTT
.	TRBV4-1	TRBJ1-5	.	CASSQEGTSNQPQHF	TGCGCCAGCAGCCAAGAAGGGACTAGCAATCAGCCCCAGCATTTT
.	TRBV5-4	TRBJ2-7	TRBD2	CASSLSLAGSYEQYF	TGTGCCAGCAGCTTGTCCCTAGCGGGGTCCTACGAGCAGTACTTC
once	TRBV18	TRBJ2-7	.	CASSQRQVYEQYF	TGTGCCAGCTCCCAGCGACAGGTCTATGAGCAGTACTTC
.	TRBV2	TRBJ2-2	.	CASRKVLNTGELFF	TGTGCCAGCAGAAAGGTTTTGAACACCGGGGAGCTGTTTTTT
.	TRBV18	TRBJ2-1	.	CASRDGNEQFF	TGTGCCAGCCGAGACGGGAATGAGCAGTTCTTC
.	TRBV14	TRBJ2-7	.	CASSQERARQYF	TGTGCCAGCAGCCAAGAACGGGCCAGGCAGTACTTC